A single sample gave rise to the 25 T cell receptor beta chains below, sequenced in a study of cytomegalovirus exposure and HLA in healthy donors. In the PCR, 60 Vbeta and 13 Jbeta primers were used. Measured with immunoSEQ multiplex PCR; TCRdb has only the in-frame clones, and not every one. The data hold fewer than 200,000 clones, with about 81% observed a single time. Sample: PBMCs. These receptors were obtained from a woman aged 18 to 35 in good health and CMV-seronegative.

The chain recombines TRBV2 with TRBJ1-2; 7 bases align to TRBD1. Germline lookup yields CDR1 SNHLY and CDR2 FYNNEI. V shed 6 bases, J shed 2 bases, and the junction held 6 bases outside the gene matches. The CDR3 extends over 14 amino acids. The CDR3 DNA sequence: TGTGCCAGCAGCGATCAGACAGGGAACTATGGCTACACCTTC. The encoded protein is CASSDQTGNYGYTF. Complete variable domain (other parts from reference TRBV2 and TRBJ1-2): EPEVTQTPSHQVTQMGQEVILRCVPISNHLYFYWYRQILGQKVEFLVSFYNNEISEKSEIFDDQFSVERPDGSNFTLKIRSTKLEDSAMYFCASSDQTGNYGYTFGSGTRLTVV.

This sequence joins TRBV5-1 and TRBJ2-1; TRBD2 matches at 14 bases. Germline CDR1 SGHRS, CDR2 YFSETQ. This CDR3 region has 17 residues. V shed 2 bases and J 6 bases; nucleotides not matched to a gene: 7. The CDR3 is CASSLLLTSGRANEQFF. For the CDR3, the DNA is TGCGCCAGCAGCTTACTACTGACTAGCGGGAGGGCCAATGAGCAGTTCTTC.

The chain combines TRBV20-1 with TRBJ2-1, with unresolved D. Germline CDR1 and CDR2: DFQATT and SNEGSKA (reference sequence). The CDR3 is 11 residues long. Trimming left V 3 bases short and J 9 bases short, with 9 bases between. Here the CDR3 DNA reads TGCAGTGCTAGTAGTGGGCCTGAGCAGTTCTTC. Protein sequence: CSASSGPEQFF.

This sequence joins TRBV27 and TRBJ2-2, with D tentatively TRBD1 (5 bases). The germline CDR1 and CDR2 sequences are MNHEY and SMNVEV (reference sequence). The CDR3 extends over 16 amino acids. V gave up 3 bases and J gave up 1 base, with 12 bases separating them. The CDR3 loop is CASSFRQTLNTGELFF. The DNA of the CDR3 is TGTGCCAGCAGTTTTAGACAGACACTGAACACCGGGGAGCTGTTTTTT.

V and J are TRBV11-2 and TRBJ1-2; D is uncertain. V dropped 6 bases and J dropped 4 bases, with 18 bases sitting between them. Germline V gene sequence: CDR1 SGHAT, CDR2 FQNNGV. This CDR3 has 15 residues. CDR3 amino acids: CASSRLRGGSYGYTF. In DNA form, the CDR3 reads TGTGCCAGCAGTCGATTGAGAGGAGGTAGCTATGGCTACACCTTC.

Only a few counts were recorded for this clone. This sequence joins TRBV11-2 and TRBJ2-7; a weak D match, TRBD1 (5 bases). In germline, CDR1 is SGHAT, CDR2 FQNNGV. The CDR3 is 15 residues long. V lost 4 bases to trimming and J lost 3 bases, with 16 bases between them. The CDR3 DNA reads TGTGCCAGCAGCTCCGGAGACAGAAGCGTCTACGAGCAGTACTTC. This translates into CASSSGDRSVYEQYF.

The count of this clone is one. The chain combines TRBV6-1 with TRBJ2-1; 13 nucleotides line up with TRBD2. The CDR3 runs 20 residues. From germline, CDR1 is MNHNS and CDR2 SASEGT. The V and J ends lost 3 bases and 7 bases, in that order; junction bases with no gene match: 18. The CDR3 coding sequence is TGTGCCAGCAGTGATACACCGGGACTAGCGGGGATCCTATTTAGGAATGAGCAGTTCTTC. Amino acids: CASSDTPGLAGILFRNEQFF.

The genes are TRBV10-3 and TRBJ2-3; 7 bases agree with TRBD2. The J segment lost 5 bases and the V segment lost 5 bases, leaving 10 bases of the junction unmatched. The germline V gene encodes CDR1 ENHRY and CDR2 SYGVKD. The CDR3 has 15 residues. The CDR3 protein is CAISRHRGVVDTQYF. The CDR3 DNA is TGTGCCATCAGTCGCCACCGGGGGGTTGTAGATACGCAGTATTTT.

The DNA of the CDR3 is TGTGCCAGCTGTTGTAAGGACACCTACGAGCAGTACTTC. As protein: CASCCKDTYEQYF. The chain has TRBV7-9 and TRBJ2-7, with a tentative D call TRBD1 (5 bases). Germline V gene data show CDR1 as SEHNR and CDR2 as FQNEAQ (reference sequence). This CDR3 has 13 amino acids. The V end was cut by 8 bases, the J end by 2 bases, with 13 bases between.

The J gene is TRBJ1-5, the V gene TRBV19; no firm D call. Per germline, CDR1 LNHDA and CDR2 SQIVND (reference sequence). Trimming removed 0 bases from V and 0 bases from J, with 6 bases in between. This CDR3 comprises 15 residues. CDR3 sequence reads: CASSIDGSSNQPQHF. DNA of the CDR3: TGTGCCAGTAGTATAGATGGGAGTAGCAATCAGCCCCAGCATTTT.

The chain links TRBV28 to TRBJ1-2; D may be TRBD1 (6 bases). From germline, CDR1 is MDHEN and CDR2 SYDVKM. The V gene lost 8 bases and the J gene lost 1 base, with 17 bases spanning the gap. The CDR3 covers 15 residues. In DNA form, the CDR3 reads TGTGCCAGCTCCCGGCGGACAGAATTTAACTATGGCTACACCTTC. Its protein product is CASSRRTEFNYGYTF.

The sample holds one count of this clone. The chain employs TRBV6-1 and TRBJ2-4, with D perhaps TRBD2 (5 bases). Germline V gene sequence: CDR1 MNHNS, CDR2 SASEGT. The CDR3 length is 17 residues. Between the trimmed V and J ends, which lost 4 bases and 0 bases, there was a span of 16 bases. Here the CDR3 DNA reads TGTGCCAGCAGTGGACCTTGGTGGGGAGTAGCCAAAAACATTCAGTACTTC. Translated: CASSGPWWGVAKNIQYF.

The chain couples TRBV5-4 to TRBJ2-1, with 9 bases fitting TRBD1. Germline loops: CDR1 SGHNT, CDR2 YYREEE (reference sequence). This CDR3 is built from 14 residues. J lost 9 bases, V lost 0 bases, and 4 bases had no gene match. In nucleotides, the CDR3 is TGTGCCAGCAGCTTGGGGGGACAGGGAAGTGAGCAGTTCTTC. Encoded protein: CASSLGGQGSEQFF.

The rearrangement joins TRBV5-1 to TRBJ2-7, with 11 bases identical to TRBD2. CDR3 size: 16 residues. V gave up 4 bases and J gave up 3 bases; unmatched junction bases: 9. Germline V gene lookup returns CDR1 SGHRS and CDR2 YFSETQ. The CDR3: CASSHGTSGWYYEQYF. In DNA, the CDR3 is TGCGCCAGCAGCCATGGGACTAGCGGATGGTACTACGAGCAGTACTTC.

The sample holds a few counts of this clone. This chain joins TRBV5-8 and TRBJ2-6; 7 nucleotides line up with TRBD1. CDR1 is SGHTS, CDR2 YDEGEE, per germline. There are 16 residues in the CDR3. With 4 bases clipped from V and 0 bases from J, the junction kept 4 bases outside the gene matches. The CDR3 spells CASSKGTASGANVLTF. CDR3 in DNA: TGTGCCAGCAGCAAAGGGACAGCCTCTGGGGCCAACGTCCTGACTTTC.

This chain joins TRBV7-9 and TRBJ2-7, with D possibly matching TRBD1 (6 bases). This CDR3 contains 12 residues. The V end was cut by 0 bases, the J end by 6 bases, with 6 bases between. Germline V gives CDR1 SEHNR, CDR2 FQNEAQ (reference sequence). CDR3 nucleotide sequence: TGTGCCAGCAGCTTAGCGACAGGCGAGCAGTACTTC. This encodes CASSLATGEQYF.

This rearrangement joins TRBV4-1 to TRBJ1-5; no definite D call. V was shortened by 0 bases and J by 1 base, with 7 bases between the two germline ends. CDR3 length: 15 amino acids. CDR1 is MGHRA, CDR2 YSYEKL, per germline. CDR3 DNA sequence: TGCGCCAGCAGCCAAGATTCCCGGAGCAATCAGCCCCAGCATTTT. It translates to CASSQDSRSNQPQHF.

This clone appeared a single time. The chain carries TRBV7-6 and TRBJ1-3, with D possibly TRBD1 on 5 matching bases. The CDR3 runs 18 residues. Per germline, CDR1 SGHVS and CDR2 FNYEAQ. Trimming pared 1 base from V and 2 bases from J, leaving 18 bases between. Written as DNA, the CDR3 is TGTGCCAGCAGCTTAGTTTTCCAGGGTGGGGTTCCTGGAAACACCATATATTTT. It yields the protein CASSLVFQGGVPGNTIYF.

About this clone itself: Mismatch with germline at one junction end may stem from a read error. The V and J genes are TRBV2 and TRBJ1-6; TRBD1 is a possible D gene (5 bases). Germline V gives CDR1 SNHLY, CDR2 FYNNEI. This CDR3 region has 15 residues. CDR3 sequence (DNA): TGTGCCAGTAGTGAAGCCCGACAGTATAATTCACCCCTCCACTTT. This translates into CASSEARQYNSPLHF.

The chain is built from TRBV10-3 and TRBJ1-6; D perhaps matches TRBD1 (5 bases). CDR1 and CDR2 (germline): ENHRY, SYGVKD. Between the trimmed V and J ends, which lost 0 bases and 0 bases, there was a span of 9 bases. The CDR3 consists of 17 residues. The CDR3 nucleotides are TGTGCCATCAGTGAGTCAGGGGTTAGCTCCTATAATTCACCCCTCCACTTT. It encodes CAISESGVSSYNSPLHF.

This chain uses TRBV4-2 with TRBJ1-2; D gene ambiguous. The CDR3 loop spans 17 amino acids. CDR1 LGHNA and CDR2 YNFKEQ come from the germline V gene. The V and J ends lost 0 bases and 4 bases respectively, with 18 bases between them. CDR3 sequence: CASSQDLRQDVGYGYTF. CDR3 in DNA: TGTGCCAGCAGCCAAGATCTGCGGCAAGACGTGGGCTATGGCTACACCTTC.

The genes are TRBV11-3 and TRBJ1-2; TRBD1 aligns across 9 bases. CDR1 is SGHNT, CDR2 YENEEA, per germline. J lost 1 base, V lost 5 bases, and 11 bases had no gene match. The CDR3 has 17 amino acids. CDR3 protein: CASSTPSRTGDNYGYTF. Written as DNA, the CDR3 is TGTGCCAGCAGCACACCCTCCAGGACAGGGGATAACTATGGCTACACCTTC. Filled out from reference TRBV11-3 and TRBJ1-2, the complete variable domain reads EAGVVQSPRYKIIEKKQPVAFWCNPISGHNTLYWYLQNLGQGPELLIRYENEEAVDDSQLPKDRFSAERLKGVDSTLKIQPAELGDSAVYLCASSTPSRTGDNYGYTFGSGTRLTVV.

Only a few counts were recorded for this clone. The chain has TRBV28 and TRBJ2-6, with D uncertain. The CDR3 extends over 15 amino acids. Germline loops: CDR1 MDHEN, CDR2 SYDVKM. V gave up 11 bases and J gave up 0 bases, with 14 bases separating them. CDR3 sequence: CASNGGHSGANVLTF. The CDR3, as DNA: TGTGCCTCTAACGGCGGTCACTCTGGGGCCAACGTCCTGACTTTC.

This chain uses TRBV14 with TRBJ2-7, with 7 bases lining up with TRBD1. From germline, CDR1 is SGHDN and CDR2 FVKESK. The ends lost 2 bases at V and 3 bases at J; junction bases unmatched: 4. The CDR3 has 14 residues. The CDR3 protein is CASSQWDRGYEQYF. In DNA form, the CDR3 reads TGTGCCAGCAGCCAATGGGACAGAGGCTACGAGCAGTACTTC.

The rearrangement links TRBV28 to TRBJ2-5; no firm D call. Trimming removed 6 bases at V and 3 bases at J, with 11 bases between. This CDR3 has 13 residues. Germline-derived CDR1 and CDR2 are MDHEN and SYDVKM. As DNA, the CDR3 is TGTGCCAGCAGCCCTGACTTTAAAGAGACCCAGTACTTC. Its protein product is CASSPDFKETQYF.